The 5 T cell receptor beta chains listed next were all sequenced from one sample in a study of human T cells and chemical hapten exposure (dated by TCRdb to about 2021). Library creation used RACE. TCRdb shows the sequencer as NextSeq 500. TCRdb handled the public reads itself, with Q25 trimming in fastp and clone calling in MiXCR, and kept productive beta chains. Rows with a matching CDR3 protein are joined into one entry that keeps the most common DNA and genes. Counted in this sample were approximately 370,000 distinct CDR3 sequences; roughly 6% of them appeared once. The ten largest clones take up around 8% of the sample. The sample's time point, from its label and the paper: pre-sensitization, week 0. The treatment or condition label of this sample denotes: therapeutic diphenylcyclopropenone sensitization with weekly scalp DPC. Sequencing used whole blood, obtained in connection with sensitization to the hapten diphenylcyclopropenone (DPC). The source is a woman aged 18 to 35 with alopecia areata. Some clones in this sample may be carry-over from other donors' samples.

As concerns this clonotype: A read error may be the cause here, since a much bigger clone is one base away. The V call is TRBV9, the J call TRBJ2-3, with 10 bases that match TRBD2. The length of the CDR3 is 16 residues. Germline loops: CDR1 SGDLS, CDR2 YYNGEE. As DNA, the CDR3 is TGTGCCAGCAGCACCGGACTAGCGGCTAGCACAGTTACGCAGTATTTT. It specifies CASSTGLAASTVTQYF.

This clonotype showed up just a few times. V gene TRBV4-3 combines with J gene TRBJ1-6; D unclear. Germline V CDR1 and CDR2: LGHNA, YSLEER. This CDR3 region has 14 residues. V dropped 0 bases and J dropped 10 bases, with 10 bases sitting between them. The CDR3 region is CASSQDRNGSPLHF. As DNA, the CDR3 is TGCGCCAGCAGCCAAGACAGGAACGGCTCACCCCTCCACTTT.

In its sample, this clonotype was seen many times. The chain recombines TRBV28 with TRBJ1-1, with 9 bases that match TRBD1. CDR1 is MDHEN and CDR2 is SYDVKM in the germline V gene. This CDR3 is built from 16 residues. V was pared by 7 bases and J by 3 bases, with 12 bases of the junction left unmatched. CDR3 residues: CASTLAGTGSDTEAFF. Written as DNA, the CDR3 is TGTGCCAGCACCCTAGCCGGGACAGGGAGTGACACTGAAGCTTTCTTT. The whole variable domain, filled in from reference TRBV28 and TRBJ1-1, reads DVKVTQSSRYLVKRTGEKVFLECVQDMDHENMFWYRQDPGLGLRLIYFSYDVKMKEKGDIPEGYSVSREKKERFSLILESASTNQTSMYLCASTLAGTGSDTEAFFGQGTRLTVV.

This clonotype was seen a handful of times. The rearrangement uses TRBV7-3 and TRBJ2-6, with a possible D match to TRBD2 (6 bases). CDR3 size: 18 residues. The germline CDR1 and CDR2 sequences are SGHTA and FQGTGA. Trimming stripped 5 bases from V and 4 bases from J, with 21 bases between. The CDR3 DNA reads as TGTGCCAGCAGCCCAAACATCGGGACTTCAAGGGGGGCCAACGTCCTGACTTTC. Translation gives CASSPNIGTSRGANVLTF. Together with reference TRBV7-3 and TRBJ2-6, the CDR3 gives the full variable domain: GAGVSQTPSNKVTEKGKYVELRCDPISGHTALYWYRQSLGQGPEFLIYFQGTGAADDSGLPNDRFFAVRPEGSVSTLKIQRTERGDSAVYLCASSPNIGTSRGANVLTFGAGSRLTVL.

This chain uses TRBV4-2 with TRBJ1-4; D ambiguous. Germline values: CDR1 LGHNA, CDR2 YNFKEQ. Trimming took 5 bases from V and 4 from J, leaving 11 bases between them. CDR3 size: 14 residues. CDR3 coding DNA: TGTGCCAGCAGCAAAACAGATAGTAATGAAAAACTGTTTTTT. Protein: CASSKTDSNEKLFF.